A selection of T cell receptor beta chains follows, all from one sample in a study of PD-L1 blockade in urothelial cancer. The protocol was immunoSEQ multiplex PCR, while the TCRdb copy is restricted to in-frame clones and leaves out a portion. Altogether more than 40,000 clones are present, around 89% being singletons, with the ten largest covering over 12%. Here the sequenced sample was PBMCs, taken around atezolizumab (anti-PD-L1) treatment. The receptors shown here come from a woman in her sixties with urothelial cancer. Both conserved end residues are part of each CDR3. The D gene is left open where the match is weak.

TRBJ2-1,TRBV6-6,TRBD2,CASSNGRSSYNEQFF,TGTGCCAGCAGTAACGGGAGGAGCTCCTACAATGAGCAGTTCTTC
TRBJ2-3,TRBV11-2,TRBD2,CASSLGRRLAGLDTQYF,TGTGCCAGCAGCTTAGGAAGGCGGCTAGCGGGGTTGGATACGCAGTATTTT
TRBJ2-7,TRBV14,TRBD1,CASSRYRGSPYEQYF,TGTGCCAGCAGCCGATACAGGGGATCACCCTACGAGCAGTACTTC
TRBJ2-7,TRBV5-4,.,CASSYPAGHSYEQYF,TGTGCCAGCAGCTATCCCGCGGGCCACTCCTACGAGCAGTACTTC
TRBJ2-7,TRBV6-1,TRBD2,CASSEAMTSGGYEQYF,TGTGCCAGCAGTGAAGCGATGACTAGCGGGGGCTACGAGCAGTACTTC
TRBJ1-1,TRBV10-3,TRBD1,CAISGGQLGAFF,TGTGCCATCAGCGGGGGACAGTTAGGAGCTTTCTTT
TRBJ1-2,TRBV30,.,CASVDGYTF,TGTGCCTCGGTCGATGGCTACACCTTC
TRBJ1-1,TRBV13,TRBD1,CASSLGTGRTEAFF,TGTGCCAGCAGCTTAGGGACAGGGCGCACTGAAGCTTTCTTT
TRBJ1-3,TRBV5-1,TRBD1,CASSRGLQGVPGNTIYF,TGCGCCAGCAGCCGGGGACTCCAGGGGGTTCCTGGAAACACCATATATTTT
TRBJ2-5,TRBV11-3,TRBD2,CASSFGGGRETQYF,TGTGCCAGCAGTTTCGGGGGGGGTCGGGAGACCCAGTACTTC